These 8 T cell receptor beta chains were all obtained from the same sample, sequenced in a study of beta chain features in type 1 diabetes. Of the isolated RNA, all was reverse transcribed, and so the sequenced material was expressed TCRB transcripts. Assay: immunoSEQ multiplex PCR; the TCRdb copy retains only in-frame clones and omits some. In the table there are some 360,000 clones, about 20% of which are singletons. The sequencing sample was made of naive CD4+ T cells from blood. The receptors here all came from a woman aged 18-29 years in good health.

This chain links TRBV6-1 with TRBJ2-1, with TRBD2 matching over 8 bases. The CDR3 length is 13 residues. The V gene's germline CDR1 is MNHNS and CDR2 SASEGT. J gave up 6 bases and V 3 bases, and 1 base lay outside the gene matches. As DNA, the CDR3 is TGTGCCAGCAGTGACCGGGGGGGCAATGAGCAGTTCTTC. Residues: CASSDRGGNEQFF.

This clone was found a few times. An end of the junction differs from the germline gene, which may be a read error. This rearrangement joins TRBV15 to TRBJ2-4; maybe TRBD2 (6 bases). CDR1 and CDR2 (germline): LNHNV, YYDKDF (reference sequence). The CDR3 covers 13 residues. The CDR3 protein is CATSRDRQGLWNF. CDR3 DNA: TGTGCCACCAGCAGAGATCGGCAGGGACTCTGGAACTTC.

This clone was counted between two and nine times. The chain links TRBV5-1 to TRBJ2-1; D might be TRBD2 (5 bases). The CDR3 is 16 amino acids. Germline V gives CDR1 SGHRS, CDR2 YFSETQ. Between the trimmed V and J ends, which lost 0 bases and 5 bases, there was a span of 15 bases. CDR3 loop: CASSLALKRAHNEQFF. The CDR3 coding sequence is TGCGCCAGCAGCTTGGCGTTGAAGAGGGCTCACAATGAGCAGTTCTTC.

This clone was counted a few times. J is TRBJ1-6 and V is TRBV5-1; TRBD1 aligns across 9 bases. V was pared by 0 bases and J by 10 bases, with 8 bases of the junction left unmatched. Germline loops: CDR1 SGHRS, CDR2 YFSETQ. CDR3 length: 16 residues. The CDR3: CASSLVGDRGASPLHF. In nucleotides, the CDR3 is TGCGCCAGCAGCTTGGTGGGAGACAGGGGGGCCTCACCCCTCCACTTT.

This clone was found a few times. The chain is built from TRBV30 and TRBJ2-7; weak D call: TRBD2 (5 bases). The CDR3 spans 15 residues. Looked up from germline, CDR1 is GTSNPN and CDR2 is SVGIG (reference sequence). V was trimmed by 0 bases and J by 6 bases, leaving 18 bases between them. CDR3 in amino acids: CAWSVSLDRGIEQYF. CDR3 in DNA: TGTGCCTGGAGTGTATCCCTGGACCGGGGAATCGAGCAGTACTTC.

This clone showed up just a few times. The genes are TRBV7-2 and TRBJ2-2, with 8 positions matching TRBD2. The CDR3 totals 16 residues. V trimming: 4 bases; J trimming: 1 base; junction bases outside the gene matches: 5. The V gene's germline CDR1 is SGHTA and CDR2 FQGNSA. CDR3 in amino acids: CASSSPGLGNTGELFF. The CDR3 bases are TGTGCCAGCAGCTCTCCGGGACTAGGGAACACCGGGGAGCTGTTTTTT.

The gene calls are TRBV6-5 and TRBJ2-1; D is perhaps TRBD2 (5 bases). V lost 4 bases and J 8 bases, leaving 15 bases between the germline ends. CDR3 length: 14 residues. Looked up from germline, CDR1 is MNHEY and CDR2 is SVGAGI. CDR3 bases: TGTGCCAGCAGTTCCCGAACTAGAAGAGATGAGCAGTTCTTC. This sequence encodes CASSSRTRRDEQFF.

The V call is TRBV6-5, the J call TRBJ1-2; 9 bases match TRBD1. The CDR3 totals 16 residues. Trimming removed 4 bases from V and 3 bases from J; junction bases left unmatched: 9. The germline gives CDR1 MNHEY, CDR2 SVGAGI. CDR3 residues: CASSSSVGQGDYGYTF. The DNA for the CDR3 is TGTGCCAGCAGTTCATCGGTGGGACAGGGAGACTATGGCTACACCTTC.